Each of the 14 T cell receptor beta chains below was sequenced from the same sample in a study of tumor-infiltrating lymphocytes in primary liver carcinoma. TCR beta cDNA was made from 500 ng total RNA with a constant-region primer. Construction of TCR beta libraries relied on three successive nested multiplex PCR rounds employing slightly modified ARM-PCR. The first two PCR rounds, around 11 cycles each, used TRBV1-TRBV30 forward primers and a C-beta reverse primer. TCRdb re-called the multiplex PCR reads through MiXCR, storing one row per CDR3 protein. The table has more than 70,000 distinct CDR3 sequences, over 60% seen once; the top ten hold 15% to 20%. Joint extraction of RNA and DNA used roughly 20-33 mg of bulk tissue that was unsorted. The sample was liver tumor tissue from sampling region 1. Documented subset: tumor region T1, superior pole. These receptors were collected from a man aged 40-49 years with primary liver carcinoma and hepatitis B virus infection.

Remarks on this clonotype: Germline and junction disagree at one end, which may indicate a read error. The chain has TRBV6-6 and TRBJ2-7, with D possibly being TRBD1 (6 bases). CDR1 and CDR2 from the germline V gene are MNHNY and SVGAGI (reference sequence). CDR3 size: 15 residues. The CDR3 bases are TGTGCCAGTAGTGGGGGACACACAGGGCATTACGATCAGTACTTC. It codes for CASSGGHTGHYDQYF.

Notes on this clonotype: A junction end diverges from the germline sequence, so it may reflect a read error. This chain joins TRBV4-1 and TRBJ2-7; D perhaps matches TRBD2 (5 bases). The CDR3 covers 14 residues. Looked up from germline, CDR1 is MGHRA and CDR2 is YSYEKL. The CDR3 nucleotides are TGCACCAGCAGCCAAGATCTACCAGCGGAAGATCAGTACTTC. Its protein is CTSSQDLPAEDQYF.

In the case of this clonotype: One end of the junction does not line up with germline, which may come from a read error. The V call is TRBV14, the J call TRBJ2-7; TRBD2 is a possible D gene (5 bases). The V gene's germline CDR1 is SGHDN and CDR2 FVKESK. The CDR3 has 14 amino acids. The CDR3 DNA follows: TGTGCCAGCGGCCAAGGACTGATTTCCTACGTGCAGTACTTC. Translation gives CASGQGLISYVQYF.

This chain uses TRBV11-2 with TRBJ1-3, with unresolved D. V lost 1 base and J 3 bases, leaving 13 bases between the germline ends. Per the germline V gene, CDR1 is SGHAT and CDR2 is FQNNGV. This CDR3 comprises 16 residues. Here the CDR3 reads CASSLGLDYYGNTIYF. In DNA form, the CDR3 reads TGTGCCAGCAGCTTAGGTCTAGACTACTATGGAAACACCATATATTTT.

A word on this clonotype: The germline gene is not matched at one end of the junction; a read error may be the cause. The rearrangement uses TRBV6-5 and TRBJ2-2; D may be TRBD2 (5 bases). This CDR3 contains 13 residues. Germline V gene data show CDR1 as MNHEY and CDR2 as SVGAGI. The CDR3 protein is CASWGPNTGELSF. CDR3 in DNA: TGTGCCAGCTGGGGTCCTAACACCGGGGAGCTGTCTTTT.

Worth noting for this clonotype: The CDR3 does not close with the conserved phenylalanine or tryptophan, likely indicating a read error. Because the CDR3's place on the DNA is in doubt, the DNA is left out and the CDR3 is given as listed by TCRdb. This chain joins TRBV11-2 and TRBJ1-1; the table's D call, TRBD1, was not checked against the DNA. The CDR3 region is 14 residues in length, termini included. Germline V CDR1 and CDR2: SGHAT, FQNNGV. The CDR3 loop reads CASSPPCANTEALL.

Note on this clonotype: This sequence may be a read error, since a much larger clone differs from it by one base. This sequence joins TRBV30 and TRBJ2-7; D is possibly TRBD2 (6 bases). V was cut by 5 bases and J by 7 bases, with 15 bases left in between. Germline CDR1 and CDR2: GTSNPN and SVGIG (reference sequence). The CDR3 runs to 12 residues. CDR3 in DNA: TGTGCCTGGGCGCAGGAGGCGGGGGAGCAGTACTTC. This translates into CAWAQEAGEQYF.

The V call is TRBV29-1, the J call TRBJ2-7; TRBD1 aligns across 10 bases. Unmatched junction bases numbered 5, after V lost 5 bases and J lost 4 bases. The CDR3 length is 13 residues. Germline V gene sequence: CDR1 SQVTM, CDR2 ANQGSEA. CDR3 in DNA: TGCAGCGTTCCCCGGACAGGGGGTTACGAGCAGTACTTC. Translating it yields CSVPRTGGYEQYF.

In the case of this clonotype: An end of the junction does not agree with germline; a read error may underlie this. V is TRBV11-2 and J is TRBJ2-7; D gene ambiguous. There are 15 residues in the CDR3. Germline values: CDR1 SGHAT, CDR2 FQNNGV. The CDR3 DNA reads TGTGCCAGCAACCTATCTGTGGTAATATCCTACGAGCAGTATTTC. Protein product: CASNLSVVISYEQYF.

Remarks on this clonotype: An end of the junction does not agree with germline; a read error may underlie this. This sequence joins TRBV29-1 and TRBJ2-1; TRBD1 matches 8 bases. Germline CDR1 is SQVTM and CDR2 is ANQGSEA. This CDR3 is built from 14 residues. CDR3 in amino acids: CCALDRGGYNEQLF. The CDR3 coding sequence is TGCTGCGCCCTCGACAGGGGTGGCTACAATGAGCAGCTCTTC.

CDR3 residues: CSAREYDRGIDQPQHF. Here the CDR3 DNA reads TGCAGTGCTAGAGAGTATGACAGGGGGATCGATCAGCCCCAGCATTTT. The rearrangement uses TRBV20-1 and TRBJ1-5; the match to TRBD1 covers 9 bases. Germline V gives CDR1 DFQATT, CDR2 SNEGSKA (reference sequence). The CDR3 totals 16 residues. Trimming removed 0 bases from V and 5 bases from J; junction bases left unmatched: 8.

The sample holds many counts of this clonotype. The rearrangement joins TRBV12-3 or TRBV12-4 to TRBJ2-3, with D hard to call. V was cut by 4 bases and J by 5 bases, with 19 bases left in between. The CDR3 has 16 residues. For the CDR3, the DNA is TGTGCCAGCAGTTCCTTTTCCCCACCTACCGGAGATACGCAGTATTTT. Translating it yields CASSSFSPPTGDTQYF.

This clonotype was picked up many times. This chain connects TRBV4-2 to TRBJ2-3; D may be TRBD2 (6 bases). This CDR3 is built from 18 residues. V lost 0 bases to trimming and J lost 3 bases, with 19 bases between them. Per the germline V gene, CDR1 is LGHNA and CDR2 is YNFKEQ. Written as DNA, the CDR3 is TGTGCCAGCAGCCAAGATCACCGGGAGATGGTTGGAACAGATACGCAGTATTTT. As protein: CASSQDHREMVGTDTQYF.

This clonotype showed up many times. This chain joins TRBV5-1 and TRBJ2-7; possibly TRBD1 for D (6 bases). Germline V CDR1 and CDR2: SGHRS, YFSETQ. The CDR3 spans 13 residues. Between the trimmed V and J ends, which lost 7 bases and 3 bases, there was a span of 14 bases. The CDR3 DNA reads as TGCGCCAGCGGCACAGGGTCGGGCTACGAGCAGTACTTC. Amino acid sequence: CASGTGSGYEQYF. Based on the CDR3 plus reference TRBV5-1 and TRBJ2-7, the full variable domain is KAGVTQTPRYLIKTRGQQVTLSCSPISGHRSVSWYQQTPGQGLQFLFEYFSETQRNKGNFPGRFSGRQFSNSRSEMNVSTLELGDSALYLCASGTGSGYEQYFGPGTRLTVT.